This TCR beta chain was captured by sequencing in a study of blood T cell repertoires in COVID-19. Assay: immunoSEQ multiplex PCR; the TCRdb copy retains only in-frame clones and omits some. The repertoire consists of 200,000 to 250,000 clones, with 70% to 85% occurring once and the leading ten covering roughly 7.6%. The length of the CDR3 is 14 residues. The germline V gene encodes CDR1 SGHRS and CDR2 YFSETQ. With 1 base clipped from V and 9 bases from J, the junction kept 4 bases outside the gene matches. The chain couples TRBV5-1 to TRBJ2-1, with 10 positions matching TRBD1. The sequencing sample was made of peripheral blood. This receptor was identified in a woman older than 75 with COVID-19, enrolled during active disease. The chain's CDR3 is CASSLRTGGGEQFF. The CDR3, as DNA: TGCGCCAGCAGCTTGAGGACAGGGGGAGGTGAGCAGTTCTTC.